Listed here is a single T cell receptor (beta chain). The CDR3 spans 14 residues. Trimming took off 1 base at V and 2 bases at J, with 8 bases between the two ends. The germline CDR1 and CDR2 sequences are KGHSH and LQKENI. This entry belongs to a study of blood T cell repertoires in COVID-19. At the level of the study: Both acute and convalescent COVID-19 samples were obtained from the United States, Italy and Spain. T cells, B-cell-depleted T cells, or PBMCs provided the cDNA or gDNA that served as material.

TCRdb keeps only in-frame clones here, not all; method: immunoSEQ multiplex PCR. The data hold 140,000 to 150,000 clones, with 70% to 85% observed a single time. The gene calls are TRBV18 and TRBJ1-2; D is undetermined. Sequenced material: peripheral blood. The sequence derives from a man aged 60 to 75 with active or convalescent COVID-19. CDR3 protein: CASSPRTVNYGYTF. CDR3 sequence (DNA): TGTGCCAGCTCACCACGTACAGTCAACTATGGCTACACCTTC. The full variable domain, rest sourced from reference TRBV18 and TRBJ1-2, is NAGVMQNPRHLVRRRGQEARLRCSPMKGHSHVYWYRQLPEEGLKFMVYLQKENIIDESGMPKERFSAEFPKEGPSILRIQQVVRGDSAAYFCASSPRTVNYGYTFGSGTRLTVV.